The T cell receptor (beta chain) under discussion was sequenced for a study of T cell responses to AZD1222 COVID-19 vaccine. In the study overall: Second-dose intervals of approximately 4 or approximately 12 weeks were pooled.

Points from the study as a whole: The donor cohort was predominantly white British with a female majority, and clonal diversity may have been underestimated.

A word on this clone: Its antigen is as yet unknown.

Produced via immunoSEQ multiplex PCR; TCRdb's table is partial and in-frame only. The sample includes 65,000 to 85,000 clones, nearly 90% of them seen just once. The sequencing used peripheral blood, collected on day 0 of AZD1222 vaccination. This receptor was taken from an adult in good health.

This chain's CDR3 is CASSERASRYEQYF. The CDR3 DNA follows: TGTGCCAGCAGTGAAAGGGCTAGCCGGTACGAGCAGTACTTC. The rearrangement uses TRBV2 and TRBJ2-7, with TRBD2 as a possible D gene (5 bases). Germline V CDR1 and CDR2: SNHLY, FYNNEI. Trimming stripped 2 bases from V and 4 bases from J, with 12 bases between. This CDR3 has 14 residues.